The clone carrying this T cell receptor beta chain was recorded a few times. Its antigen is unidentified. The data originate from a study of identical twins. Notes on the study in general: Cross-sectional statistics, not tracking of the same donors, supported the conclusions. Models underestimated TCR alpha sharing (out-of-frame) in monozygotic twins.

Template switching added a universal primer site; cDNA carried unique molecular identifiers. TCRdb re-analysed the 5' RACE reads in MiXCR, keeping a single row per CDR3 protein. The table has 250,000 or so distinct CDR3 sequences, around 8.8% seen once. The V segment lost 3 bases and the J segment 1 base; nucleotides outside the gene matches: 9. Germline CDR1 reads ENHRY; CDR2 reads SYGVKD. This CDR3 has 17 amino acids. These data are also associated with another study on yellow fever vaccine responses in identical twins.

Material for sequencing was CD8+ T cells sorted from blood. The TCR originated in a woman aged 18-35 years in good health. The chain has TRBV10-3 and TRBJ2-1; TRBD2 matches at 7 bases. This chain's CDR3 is CAISDTSSGISYNEQFF. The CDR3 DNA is TGTGCCATCAGTGATACCTCAAGCGGGATATCCTACAATGAGCAGTTCTTC.